A selection of T cell receptor beta chains follows, all from one sample in a study of vaccination effects on CD4 cells after COVID-19. Only in-frame clones appear in the TCRdb table, and some are missing; sequencing was by immunoSEQ multiplex PCR. The sample has under 80,000 clones, around 76% seen once; the top ten hold 1.5% to 2%. No antigen has been identified for these receptors. Sequences were derived from CD4+ T cells from PBMCs cultured with HCoV-229E spike peptides, sampled before COVID-19 vaccination. These receptors all come from a human donor who received a COVID-19 vaccine. The CDR3 runs from the conserved cysteine through the conserved F or W. The order of the fields is clone size, D gene, V gene, J gene, CDR3 DNA, CDR3 protein. A D gene is named only where the DNA matches it firmly. A clone size is listed for some rows: how often the clone was seen (once, few, many), or a class if it is expanded.

abundance: NA; d_gene: NA; v_gene: TRBV10-2; j_gene: TRBJ1-1; CDR3nt: TGCGCCAGCATGCAAGGGAACACTGAAGCTTTCTTT; CDR3aa: CASMQGNTEAFF
abundance: few; d_gene: NA; v_gene: TRBV7-3; j_gene: TRBJ2-2; CDR3nt: TGTGCCAGCAGCTTAACTGGAGGGGTGAACACCGGGGAGCTGTTTTTT; CDR3aa: CASSLTGGVNTGELFF
abundance: NA; d_gene: TRBD1; v_gene: TRBV7-9; j_gene: TRBJ2-5; CDR3nt: TGTGCCAGCCGGACAGGGGCCGCGGGGGAGACCCAGTACTTC; CDR3aa: CASRTGAAGETQYF
abundance: NA; d_gene: TRBD2; v_gene: TRBV10-2; j_gene: TRBJ2-1; CDR3nt: TGCGCCAGCAGCTTCCTAGCGGGGGAATACAATGAGCAGTTCTTC; CDR3aa: CASSFLAGEYNEQFF
abundance: NA; d_gene: NA; v_gene: TRBV19; j_gene: TRBJ1-2; CDR3nt: TGTGCCAGTAGTAGATATCGTGCTAACTATGGCTACACCTTC; CDR3aa: CASSRYRANYGYTF
abundance: NA; d_gene: NA; v_gene: TRBV9; j_gene: TRBJ2-1; CDR3nt: TGTGCCAGCAGCGTAGAGACGGGGGGCTTTAGGTACAATGAGCAGTTCTTC; CDR3aa: CASSVETGGFRYNEQFF
abundance: NA; d_gene: NA; v_gene: TRBV9; j_gene: TRBJ2-1; CDR3nt: TGTGCCAGCAGCGTTGGACGGGAGCAGTTCTTC; CDR3aa: CASSVGREQFF
abundance: NA; d_gene: NA; v_gene: TRBV3-1/TRBV3-2; j_gene: TRBJ1-2; CDR3nt: TGTGCCAGCAGCCAAACCTTAAGGGGCTACACCTTC; CDR3aa: CASSQTLRGYTF
abundance: NA; d_gene: NA; v_gene: TRBV7-3; j_gene: TRBJ2-2; CDR3nt: TGTGCCAGCAGCCCCCAAGGAGGCGGGGAGCTGTTTTTT; CDR3aa: CASSPQGGGELFF
abundance: NA; d_gene: NA; v_gene: TRBV18; j_gene: TRBJ2-3; CDR3nt: TGTGCCAGCTCACCATGGGGTCAGGAGGATACGCAGTATTTT; CDR3aa: CASSPWGQEDTQYF
abundance: few; d_gene: NA; v_gene: TRBV7-2; j_gene: TRBJ1-3; CDR3nt: TGTGCCAGCAGCTGGTGGACGGCTAGCTCTGGAAACACCATATATTTT; CDR3aa: CASSWWTASSGNTIYF
abundance: NA; d_gene: TRBD2; v_gene: TRBV24-1; j_gene: TRBJ2-3; CDR3nt: TGTGCCACCAGTGTTGGAAGCGGGGGGTTCGCAGATACGCAGTATTTT; CDR3aa: CATSVGSGGFADTQYF
abundance: NA; d_gene: TRBD1; v_gene: TRBV11-2; j_gene: TRBJ2-5; CDR3nt: TGTGCCAGCAGACAGACAGGGGGCGAAGAGACCCAGTACTTC; CDR3aa: CASRQTGGEETQYF
abundance: NA; d_gene: NA; v_gene: TRBV12-3/TRBV12-4; j_gene: TRBJ1-2; CDR3nt: TGTGCCAGCAGTAGTAGACCTTATGGCTACACCTTC; CDR3aa: CASSSRPYGYTF
abundance: few; d_gene: TRBD1; v_gene: TRBV6-2/TRBV6-3; j_gene: TRBJ1-5; CDR3nt: TGTGCCAGCAGTTACCCAAGACAGGGACACAATCAGCCCCAGCATTTT; CDR3aa: CASSYPRQGHNQPQHF
abundance: NA; d_gene: NA; v_gene: TRBV6-5; j_gene: TRBJ1-1; CDR3nt: TGTGCCAGCAGTTACTCAGAGAACACTGAAGCTTTCTTT; CDR3aa: CASSYSENTEAFF
abundance: NA; d_gene: NA; v_gene: TRBV7-3; j_gene: TRBJ2-1; CDR3nt: TGTGCCAGCAGCTCACGCGAGGGATTTGAGCAGTTCTTC; CDR3aa: CASSSREGFEQFF
abundance: once; d_gene: NA; v_gene: TRBV2; j_gene: TRBJ2-5; CDR3nt: TGTGCCAGCAGTTTTTTCCGGGGGACCCAAGAGACCCAGTACTTC; CDR3aa: CASSFFRGTQETQYF
abundance: NA; d_gene: TRBD2; v_gene: TRBV5-1; j_gene: TRBJ2-1; CDR3nt: TGCGCCAGCAGCTTGGAGGGGCGGGGGGGCAACTACAATGAGCAGTTCTTC; CDR3aa: CASSLEGRGGNYNEQFF
abundance: few; d_gene: TRBD1; v_gene: TRBV30; j_gene: TRBJ1-1; CDR3nt: TGTGCTTGCCACCCGGGACAGAGCACTGAAGCTTTCTTT; CDR3aa: CACHPGQSTEAFF
abundance: NA; d_gene: TRBD2; v_gene: TRBV10-3; j_gene: TRBJ2-1; CDR3nt: TGTGCCATCAGGATTAGCGGGGGGGACAATGAGCAGTTCTTC; CDR3aa: CAIRISGGDNEQFF
abundance: NA; d_gene: NA; v_gene: TRBV6-4; j_gene: TRBJ1-6; CDR3nt: TGTGCCAGCAGTCCTCAGGGGCTCGGGACACCCCTCCACTTT; CDR3aa: CASSPQGLGTPLHF
abundance: NA; d_gene: TRBD1; v_gene: TRBV19; j_gene: TRBJ2-4; CDR3nt: TGTGCCAGTAGTCCAGGGGGCCGTGCCAAAAACATTCAGTACTTC; CDR3aa: CASSPGGRAKNIQYF
abundance: few; d_gene: TRBD1; v_gene: TRBV29-1; j_gene: TRBJ1-1; CDR3nt: TGCAGCGTTGCCGGGACAGTGAACACTGAAGCTTTCTTT; CDR3aa: CSVAGTVNTEAFF
abundance: few; d_gene: NA; v_gene: TRBV7-2; j_gene: TRBJ2-6; CDR3nt: TGTGCCAGCAGACCTGCCTTCTCTGGGGCCAACGTCCTGACTTTC; CDR3aa: CASRPAFSGANVLTF
abundance: once; d_gene: NA; v_gene: TRBV10-1; j_gene: TRBJ2-3; CDR3nt: TGCGCCAGCACTCCCGGACCTAGCACAGATACGCAGTATTTT; CDR3aa: CASTPGPSTDTQYF
abundance: NA; d_gene: NA; v_gene: TRBV5-5; j_gene: TRBJ2-5; CDR3nt: TGTGCCAGCAGCCCCGGGGCAGGGGTTGGGAAGACCCAGTACTTC; CDR3aa: CASSPGAGVGKTQYF
abundance: NA; d_gene: NA; v_gene: TRBV5-1; j_gene: TRBJ2-1; CDR3nt: TGCGCCAGCAGCTTCGACAGGCTTTTATACAATGAGCAGTTCTTC; CDR3aa: CASSFDRLLYNEQFF
abundance: once; d_gene: NA; v_gene: TRBV6-1; j_gene: TRBJ1-3; CDR3nt: TGTGCCAGCAGTGAAGTGTTGGGAGGAGACTCTGGAAACACCATATATTTT; CDR3aa: CASSEVLGGDSGNTIYF
abundance: NA; d_gene: NA; v_gene: TRBV27; j_gene: TRBJ1-4; CDR3nt: TGTGCCAGCAGTTTGAGAGTTGCAACTAATGAAAAACTGTTTTTT; CDR3aa: CASSLRVATNEKLFF
abundance: NA; d_gene: NA; v_gene: TRBV27; j_gene: TRBJ2-3; CDR3nt: TGTGCCAGCAGTTTACGGCGGGGCGGGACAGATACGCAGTATTTT; CDR3aa: CASSLRRGGTDTQYF
abundance: NA; d_gene: TRBD1; v_gene: TRBV3-1/TRBV3-2; j_gene: TRBJ2-1; CDR3nt: TGTGCCAGCAGCCAAGAGGGACAGGGAAACAATGAGCAGTTCTTC; CDR3aa: CASSQEGQGNNEQFF
abundance: few; d_gene: TRBD1; v_gene: TRBV27; j_gene: TRBJ1-3; CDR3nt: TGTGCCAGCAGGACAGGGTCTGGAAACACCATATATTTT; CDR3aa: CASRTGSGNTIYF
abundance: NA; d_gene: NA; v_gene: TRBV2; j_gene: TRBJ2-5; CDR3nt: TGTGCCAGCAGCAGGGTTCAGACCCAGTACTTC; CDR3aa: CASSRVQTQYF
abundance: NA; d_gene: NA; v_gene: TRBV19; j_gene: TRBJ2-3; CDR3nt: TGTGCCAGCCGGAGCCAGGGGACAGATACGCAGTATTTT; CDR3aa: CASRSQGTDTQYF
abundance: NA; d_gene: TRBD1; v_gene: TRBV6-2/TRBV6-3; j_gene: TRBJ1-4; CDR3nt: TGTGCCAGCAGCCCCGTCTCAGGACAGGGGGATGAAAAACTGTTTTTT; CDR3aa: CASSPVSGQGDEKLFF
abundance: NA; d_gene: NA; v_gene: TRBV2; j_gene: TRBJ1-4; CDR3nt: TGTGCCAGCAGTGACGACAGGTTCCTAGAAAAACTGTTTTTT; CDR3aa: CASSDDRFLEKLFF
abundance: NA; d_gene: TRBD1; v_gene: TRBV19; j_gene: TRBJ2-3; CDR3nt: TGTGCCAGTAGGAGGGACAGGGGGTTGGATACGCAGTATTTT; CDR3aa: CASRRDRGLDTQYF
abundance: NA; d_gene: NA; v_gene: TRBV12-3/TRBV12-4; j_gene: TRBJ1-2; CDR3nt: TGTGCCAGCAGCCCCACGACAAACTATGGCTACACCTTC; CDR3aa: CASSPTTNYGYTF
abundance: few; d_gene: NA; v_gene: TRBV9; j_gene: TRBJ2-2; CDR3nt: TGTGCCAGCAGCGTAGCTGGGCAGAGCACCGGGGAGCTGTTTTTT; CDR3aa: CASSVAGQSTGELFF
abundance: NA; d_gene: NA; v_gene: TRBV25-1; j_gene: TRBJ1-4; CDR3nt: TGTGCCAGCAGTACCCCCACCGGGTCTAATGAAAAACTGTTTTTT; CDR3aa: CASSTPTGSNEKLFF
abundance: NA; d_gene: NA; v_gene: TRBV19; j_gene: TRBJ2-3; CDR3nt: TGTGCCAGTAGTATGATCAGGGGTCAAGATACGCAGTATTTT; CDR3aa: CASSMIRGQDTQYF
abundance: NA; d_gene: NA; v_gene: TRBV30; j_gene: TRBJ2-4; CDR3nt: TGTGCCTGGGGAATTCAGGGAGGCAAAAACATTCAGTACTTC; CDR3aa: CAWGIQGGKNIQYF
abundance: NA; d_gene: TRBD2; v_gene: TRBV3-1/TRBV3-2; j_gene: TRBJ2-3; CDR3nt: TGTGCCAGCAGCCAGGGTCTAGCGGGGGGCGTCACAGATACGCAGTATTTT; CDR3aa: CASSQGLAGGVTDTQYF
abundance: NA; d_gene: NA; v_gene: TRBV7-2; j_gene: TRBJ2-5; CDR3nt: TGTGCCAGCAGCTTAGCCGGGAGAGGGGAGACCCAGTACTTC; CDR3aa: CASSLAGRGETQYF
abundance: NA; d_gene: TRBD2; v_gene: TRBV5-1; j_gene: TRBJ2-3; CDR3nt: TGCGCCAGCAGCGCCCCCCCGGGACTAGGAGTAGATACGCAGTATTTT; CDR3aa: CASSAPPGLGVDTQYF
abundance: NA; d_gene: NA; v_gene: TRBV6-6; j_gene: TRBJ2-3; CDR3nt: TGTGCCAGCAGCCCCCGCTTCACAGATACGCAGTATTTT; CDR3aa: CASSPRFTDTQYF
abundance: once; d_gene: NA; v_gene: TRBV18; j_gene: TRBJ1-1; CDR3nt: TGTGCCAGCTCACCACTTGGCACTGAAGCTTTCTTT; CDR3aa: CASSPLGTEAFF
abundance: NA; d_gene: TRBD1; v_gene: TRBV9; j_gene: TRBJ2-2; CDR3nt: TGTGCCAGCAGCGCGCCCATTAGATCCGGGACAGGGCACACCGGGGAGCTGTTTTTT; CDR3aa: CASSAPIRSGTGHTGELFF
abundance: NA; d_gene: TRBD1; v_gene: TRBV7-9; j_gene: TRBJ1-4; CDR3nt: TGTGCCAGCAGCTCGGGACAGGTCGGTGGGTCACATGAAAAACTGTTTTTT; CDR3aa: CASSSGQVGGSHEKLFF
abundance: NA; d_gene: NA; v_gene: TRBV21-1; j_gene: TRBJ1-1; CDR3nt: TGTGCCAGCAGCAATCAGGGACAGGGAGACACTGAAGCTTTCTTT; CDR3aa: CASSNQGQGDTEAFF
abundance: NA; d_gene: TRBD2; v_gene: TRBV5-1; j_gene: TRBJ2-5; CDR3nt: TGCGCCAGCAGCTTGGCAGGGACTAGCGAGGAGACCCAGTACTTC; CDR3aa: CASSLAGTSEETQYF
abundance: NA; d_gene: NA; v_gene: TRBV10-3; j_gene: TRBJ2-5; CDR3nt: TGTGCCATCATGTCAGAATATGGGGAGACCCAGTACTTC; CDR3aa: CAIMSEYGETQYF
abundance: few; d_gene: TRBD1; v_gene: TRBV19; j_gene: TRBJ1-5; CDR3nt: TGTGCCAGTAGTAAGAGGGGGCATTCCCCTGATAGCAATCAGCCCCAGCATTTT; CDR3aa: CASSKRGHSPDSNQPQHF
abundance: few; d_gene: NA; v_gene: TRBV29-1; j_gene: TRBJ1-4; CDR3nt: TGCAGCGTTAGCTTGGTTAATGAAAAACTGTTTTTT; CDR3aa: CSVSLVNEKLFF
abundance: once; d_gene: NA; v_gene: TRBV18; j_gene: TRBJ2-5; CDR3nt: TGTGCCAGCTCACCATCAGGGCAAGGAGAGACCCAGTACTTC; CDR3aa: CASSPSGQGETQYF
abundance: NA; d_gene: NA; v_gene: TRBV7-6; j_gene: TRBJ1-3; CDR3nt: TGTGCCAGCAGCTTAGACAGGGTGGGACCTGGAAACACCATATATTTT; CDR3aa: CASSLDRVGPGNTIYF
abundance: NA; d_gene: TRBD1; v_gene: TRBV15; j_gene: TRBJ1-4; CDR3nt: TGTGCCACCAGCAGAGATCGACAGGGAGGAGAAAAACTGTTTTTT; CDR3aa: CATSRDRQGGEKLFF
abundance: NA; d_gene: TRBD2; v_gene: TRBV9; j_gene: TRBJ2-5; CDR3nt: TGTGCCAGCAGCTCTCCGGGGGGGCTAGGGGAGACCCAGTACTTC; CDR3aa: CASSSPGGLGETQYF